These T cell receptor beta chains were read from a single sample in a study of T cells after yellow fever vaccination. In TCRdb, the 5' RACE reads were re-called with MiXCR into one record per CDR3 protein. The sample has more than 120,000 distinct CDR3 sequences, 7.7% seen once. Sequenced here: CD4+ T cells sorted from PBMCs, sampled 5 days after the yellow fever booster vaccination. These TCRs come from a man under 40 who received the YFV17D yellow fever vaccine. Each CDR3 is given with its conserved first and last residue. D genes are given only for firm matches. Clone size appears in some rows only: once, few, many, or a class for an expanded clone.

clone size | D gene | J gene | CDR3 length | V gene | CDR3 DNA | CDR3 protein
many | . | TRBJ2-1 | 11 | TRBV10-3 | TGTGCCATCAACCAATACAATGAGCAGTTCTTC | CAINQYNEQFF
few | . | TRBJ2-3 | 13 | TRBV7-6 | TGTGCCAGCAGCTTAAATTCGGAGGATACGCAGTATTTT | CASSLNSEDTQYF
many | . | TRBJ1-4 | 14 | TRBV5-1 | TGCGCCAGAGGGGCGACGGACAGAGGCGAAAAACTGTTTTTT | CARGATDRGEKLFF
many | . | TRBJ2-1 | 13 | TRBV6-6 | TGTGCCACGGCCCCACGGGCCTACAATGAGCAGTTCTTC | CATAPRAYNEQFF
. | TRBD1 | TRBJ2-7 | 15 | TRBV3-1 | TGTGCCTGCAGCCAAGACCTAGACAGGGGGCGTCATCAGTACTTC | CACSQDLDRGRHQYF
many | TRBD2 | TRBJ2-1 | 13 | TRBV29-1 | TGCAGCGTTTTAGCGGGAGGGCCCAATGAGCAGTTCTTC | CSVLAGGPNEQFF
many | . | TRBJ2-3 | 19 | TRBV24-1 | TGTGCCACCAGTGATGGTTATCTAGGCAGGGATAGGAGCACAGATACGCAGTATTTT | CATSDGYLGRDRSTDTQYF
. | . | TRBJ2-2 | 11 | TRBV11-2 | TGTGCCAGCAGCATCGCCGGGGAGCTGTTTTTT | CASSIAGELFF
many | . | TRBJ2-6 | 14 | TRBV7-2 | TGTGCCAGCACCGGTAGATCTGGGGCCAACGTCCTGACTTTC | CASTGRSGANVLTF
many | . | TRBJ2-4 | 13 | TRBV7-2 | TGTGCCAGCAGCCGCGGGTCCAAAAACATTCAGTACTTC | CASSRGSKNIQYF
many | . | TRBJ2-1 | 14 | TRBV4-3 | TGCGCCAGCAGCCAAGAGAGGGCTTTTGAAACGCCCCTCTTC | CASSQERAFETPLF
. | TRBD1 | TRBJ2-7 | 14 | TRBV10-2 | TGCGCCAGCGGCAGCCCGGGACAGGGGCGCGAGCAGTACTTC | CASGSPGQGREQYF
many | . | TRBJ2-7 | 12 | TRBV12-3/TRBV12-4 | TGTGCCAGCAGTGCGACAGCCTACGAGCAGTACTTC | CASSATAYEQYF
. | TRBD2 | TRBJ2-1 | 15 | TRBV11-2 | TGTGCCAGCAGCAAAAGACTAGCGGTAAACAATGAGCAGTTCTTC | CASSKRLAVNNEQFF
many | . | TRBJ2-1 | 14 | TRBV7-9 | TGTGCCAGCAGCTTCCCGCCCCCTAACAATGAGCAGTTCTTC | CASSFPPPNNEQFF
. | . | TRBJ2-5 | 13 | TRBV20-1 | TGCAGTGCTAGAGATCTACTCCAAGAGACCCAGTACTTC | CSARDLLQETQYF
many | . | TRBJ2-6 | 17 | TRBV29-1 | TGCAGCGTACGAACCGGGACATCATACTCTGGGGCCAACGTCCTGACTTTC | CSVRTGTSYSGANVLTF
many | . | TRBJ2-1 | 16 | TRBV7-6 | TGTGCCAGCAGCTTAGAACCCCAACTAGGCCGGCATCAGCAGTTCTTC | CASSLEPQLGRHQQFF
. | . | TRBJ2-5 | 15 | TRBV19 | TGTGCCAGTAGTATACCCGGGGTTGGTCAAGAGACCCAGTACTTC | CASSIPGVGQETQYF
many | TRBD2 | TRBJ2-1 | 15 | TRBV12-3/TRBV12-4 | TGTGCCAGCAGACCAACTAGCGGAGCCTACAATGAGCAGTTCTTC | CASRPTSGAYNEQFF
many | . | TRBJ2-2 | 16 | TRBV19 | TGTGCCAGTAGTTCCACCGCAGGATTGAACACCGGGGAGCTGTTTTTT | CASSSTAGLNTGELFF
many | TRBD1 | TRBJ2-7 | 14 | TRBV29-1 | TGCAGCGCGCGTCCCGGGACAGGGGTCTACGAGCAGTACTTC | CSARPGTGVYEQYF
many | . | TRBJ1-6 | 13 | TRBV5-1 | TGCGCCAGCAGCTTGGCCAGGGATTCACCCCTCCACTTT | CASSLARDSPLHF
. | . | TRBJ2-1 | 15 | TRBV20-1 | TGCAGTGCTAGAGGTACAAGCGGACCATACAATGAGCAGTTCTTC | CSARGTSGPYNEQFF
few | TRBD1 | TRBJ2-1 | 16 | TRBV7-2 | TGTGCCAGCAGCCAAAACAGGGGCCGCGTCATAAGGGAGCAGTTCTTC | CASSQNRGRVIREQFF
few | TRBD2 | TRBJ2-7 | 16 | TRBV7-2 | TGTGCCAGCAGCTTAGTTTGGACTAGCGGGACCTACGAGCAGTACTTC | CASSLVWTSGTYEQYF
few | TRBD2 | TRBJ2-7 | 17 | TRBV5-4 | TGTGCCAGCAGCTGGGGGGGACTAGCGGGAGGGTCCTACGAGCAGTACTTC | CASSWGGLAGGSYEQYF
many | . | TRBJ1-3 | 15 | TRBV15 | TGTGCCACCAGCAGAGGGTCTACCAATGGAAACACCATATATTTT | CATSRGSTNGNTIYF
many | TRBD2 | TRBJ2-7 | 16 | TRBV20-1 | TGCAGTGCTAAGAGGGGAGCGGGAGGGCCGGGGTACGAGCAGTACTTC | CSAKRGAGGPGYEQYF
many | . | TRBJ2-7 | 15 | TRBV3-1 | TGTGCCAGCAGCCAGGAAGATTGGGGGGCTCGCGAGCAGTACTTC | CASSQEDWGAREQYF
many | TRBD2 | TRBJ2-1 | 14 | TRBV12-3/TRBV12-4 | TGTGCCAGCAGTACTAGCGGGAGAGTCCCTGAGCAGTTCTTC | CASSTSGRVPEQFF
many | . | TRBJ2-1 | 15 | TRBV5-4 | TGTGCCAGCAGCTTGGACCAGGGAGGCTACAATGAGCAGTTCTTC | CASSLDQGGYNEQFF
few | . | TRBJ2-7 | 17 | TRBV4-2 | TGTGCCAGCAGCCAAGGAAGGCTAGGGCTTAGGGGCTACGAGCAGTACTTC | CASSQGRLGLRGYEQYF
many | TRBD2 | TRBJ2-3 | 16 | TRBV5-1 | TGCGCCAGCAGCTTGGGTCCAGCGGGAGGGCCAGATACGCAGTATTTT | CASSLGPAGGPDTQYF
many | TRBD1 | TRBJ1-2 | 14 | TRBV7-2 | TGTGCCAGCAGCTTTTTGACAGGGGGTAGTGGCTACACCTTC | CASSFLTGGSGYTF
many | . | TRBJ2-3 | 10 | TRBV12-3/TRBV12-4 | TGTGCTTCCGGGACAGATACGCAGTATTTT | CASGTDTQYF
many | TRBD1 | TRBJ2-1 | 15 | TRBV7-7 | TGTGCCAGCAGCCCTTGGACAGGAAATGACAATGAGCAGTTCTTC | CASSPWTGNDNEQFF
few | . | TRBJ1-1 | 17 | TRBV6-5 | TGTGCCAGCAGTTTTAAGGTAACGGACCCCCGTGACACTGAAGCTTTCTTT | CASSFKVTDPRDTEAFF
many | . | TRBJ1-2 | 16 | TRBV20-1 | TGCAGTGCTTCGGGCGGGGGCCGAACCTTAAACTATGGCTACACCTTC | CSASGGGRTLNYGYTF
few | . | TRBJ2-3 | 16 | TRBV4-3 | TGCGCCAGCAGCCAAGGCCTCAACCCGGGGCCAGATACGCAGTATTTT | CASSQGLNPGPDTQYF
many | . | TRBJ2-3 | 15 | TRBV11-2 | TGTGCCAGCAGCTTAGATCGTATTCCTACAGATACGCAGTATTTT | CASSLDRIPTDTQYF
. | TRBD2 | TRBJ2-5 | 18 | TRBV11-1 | TGTGCCAGCAGTCCCGGGAGGGGGACTAGCGTATTCCAAGAGACCCAGTACTTC | CASSPGRGTSVFQETQYF
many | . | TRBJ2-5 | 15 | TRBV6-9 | TGTGCCAGCAGTTATACCCCAGGGTCCCAAGAGACCCAGTACTTC | CASSYTPGSQETQYF
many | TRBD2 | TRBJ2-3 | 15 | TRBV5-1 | TGCGCCAGGATCTGGCAACTAGCGGACACAGATACGCAGTATTTT | CARIWQLADTDTQYF
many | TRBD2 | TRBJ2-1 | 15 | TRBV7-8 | TGTGCCAGCAGCTCGGGACTAGCGGGATACAATGAGCAGTTCTTC | CASSSGLAGYNEQFF
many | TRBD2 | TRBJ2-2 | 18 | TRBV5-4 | TGTGCCAGCAGCAGCAGGCTGACTAGCGGGGCGAACACCGGGGAGCTGTTTTTT | CASSSRLTSGANTGELFF
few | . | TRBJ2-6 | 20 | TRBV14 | TGTGCCAGCAGCTCAGGGATCGGGCCAGGGTTTAGCTCTGGGGCCAACGTCCTGACTTTC | CASSSGIGPGFSSGANVLTF
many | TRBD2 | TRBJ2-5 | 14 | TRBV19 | TGTGCCAGCAAAACCACTAGCGGGAGTTATACCCAGTACTTC | CASKTTSGSYTQYF
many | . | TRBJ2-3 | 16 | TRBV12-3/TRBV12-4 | TGTGCCAGCAGTTCATCAACTACAACAGGCACAGATACGCAGTATTTT | CASSSSTTTGTDTQYF
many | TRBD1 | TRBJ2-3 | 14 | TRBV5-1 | TGCGCCAGCAGCTTGTCAGGGGGCCTAGATACGCAGTATTTT | CASSLSGGLDTQYF
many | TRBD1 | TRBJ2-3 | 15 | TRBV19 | TGTGCCAGTAGCGTCCTGAGACAGGGATTTGATACGCAGTATTTT | CASSVLRQGFDTQYF
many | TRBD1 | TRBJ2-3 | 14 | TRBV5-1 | TGCGCCAGCAGCACAGACAGGGGGCCAGATACGCAGTATTTT | CASSTDRGPDTQYF
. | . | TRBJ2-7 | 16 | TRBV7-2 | TGTGCCAGCAGCCCCACGTTTGGTACTAGCAAGAACGAGCAGTACTTC | CASSPTFGTSKNEQYF
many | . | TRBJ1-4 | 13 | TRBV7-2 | TGTGCCAGCAGCCCCGGAGGTTCTGAAAAACTGTTTTTT | CASSPGGSEKLFF
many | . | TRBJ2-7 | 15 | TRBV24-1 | TGTGCCACCATTATCCGGGACTCATTACCCTACGAGCAGTACTTC | CATIIRDSLPYEQYF